These 16 T cell receptor beta chains came from one sample sequenced in a study of cytomegalovirus exposure and HLA in healthy donors. PCR employed 60 Vbeta and 13 Jbeta primers. The protocol was immunoSEQ multiplex PCR, while the TCRdb copy is restricted to in-frame clones and leaves out a portion. The table has about 130,000 clones, approximately 80% seen once; the top ten hold more than 4%. The sequencing input was PBMCs. These receptors were obtained from a male donor in good health and CMV-seropositive.

This clone came up a few times. The V call is TRBV6-5, the J call TRBJ2-7; 8 bases align to TRBD1. V was clipped by 6 bases and J by 3 bases; unmatched bases: 1. The CDR3 consists of 12 residues. Germline lookup yields CDR1 MNHEY and CDR2 SVGAGI. The CDR3 protein is CASRQGVYEQYF. The CDR3 DNA follows: TGTGCCAGCAGACAGGGGGTCTACGAGCAGTACTTC.

The gene calls are TRBV15 and TRBJ1-1, with unresolved D. The CDR3 spans 13 residues. V lost 3 bases to trimming and J lost 11 bases, with 16 bases between them. From germline, CDR1 is LNHNV and CDR2 YYDKDF (reference sequence). CDR3 sequence: CATSRDSEEKAFF. Here the CDR3 DNA reads TGTGCCACCAGCAGGGACTCAGAGGAGAAGGCTTTCTTT.

The V call is TRBV28, the J call TRBJ1-2; TRBD1 aligns across 11 bases. The CDR3 is made up of 14 amino acids. From germline, CDR1 is MDHEN and CDR2 SYDVKM. The V and J ends lost 4 bases and 5 bases, in that order; junction bases with no gene match: 3. The CDR3 DNA is TGTGCCAGCAGTTGGGACAGGGGGGATTATGGCTACACCTTC. This translates into CASSWDRGDYGYTF.

The chain is built from TRBV28 and TRBJ2-5; 12 bases are a match to TRBD2. This CDR3 has 16 amino acids. The junction had 5 bases not matched to a gene; V was cut back by 5 bases and J by 1 base. CDR1 and CDR2 from the germline V gene are MDHEN and SYDVKM. The CDR3 DNA follows: TGTGCCAGCAGTCCCCCTAGCGGGAGGGCCCAAGAGACCCAGTACTTC. Residues: CASSPPSGRAQETQYF.

This clone has more than one count but fewer than ten. CDR3 bases: TGTGCCAGCTCACCTCTCGACAGAAGTACGACTAATGAAAAACTGTTTTTT. It translates to CASSPLDRSTTNEKLFF. The chain couples TRBV18 to TRBJ1-4; perhaps TRBD1 as D (5 bases). Per the germline V gene, CDR1 is KGHSH and CDR2 is LQKENI. The CDR3 sequence is 17 residues long. V was trimmed by 3 bases and J by 2 bases, leaving 16 bases between them.

The V gene is TRBV5-1, the J gene TRBJ1-2, with D possibly TRBD1 on 6 matching bases. The CDR3 consists of 13 residues. Germline CDR1 SGHRS, CDR2 YFSETQ. The V end was cut by 0 bases, the J end by 3 bases, with 6 bases between. The CDR3 DNA is TGCGCCAGCAGCTTGGCAGGGGACTATGGCTACACCTTC. As protein: CASSLAGDYGYTF.

V gene TRBV7-9 combines with J gene TRBJ1-4, with TRBD1 matching over 8 bases. The V and J ends lost 3 bases and 3 bases, in that order; junction bases with no gene match: 3. This CDR3 spans 15 amino acids. Germline CDR1 reads SEHNR; CDR2 reads FQNEAQ (reference sequence). The CDR3 loop is CASSFGQGSNEKLFF. The CDR3 DNA sequence: TGTGCCAGCAGCTTCGGACAGGGCTCTAATGAAAAACTGTTTTTT.

DNA for the CDR3: TGTGCCAGCAGTCCCGTTCGGACAGGAATCACCCCGGCCTCCCCCTATAATTCACCCCTCCACTTT. Protein sequence: CASSPVRTGITPASPYNSPLHF. This sequence joins TRBV27 and TRBJ1-6; the match to TRBD1 covers 7 bases. V lost 5 bases and J lost 2; bases outside the gene matches: 24. The germline V gene has CDR1 MNHEY and CDR2 SMNVEV (reference sequence). This CDR3 has 22 residues.

The chain combines TRBV19 with TRBJ2-2; D is uncertain. This CDR3 has 17 amino acids. V lost 5 bases and J lost 3, with 19 bases in between. The germline V gene encodes CDR1 LNHDA and CDR2 SQIVND (reference sequence). The CDR3 coding sequence is TGTGCCAGTAGTCGCCAAGTTTCTACCACCTACACCGGGGAGCTGTTTTTT. This codes for CASSRQVSTTYTGELFF.

DNA for the CDR3: TGTGCCAGCAGCACGGGACAGAGCTCCTACAATGAGCAGTTCTTC. Residues: CASSTGQSSYNEQFF. The rearrangement links TRBV7-8 to TRBJ2-1; the match to TRBD1 covers 7 bases. The CDR3 is made up of 15 amino acids. Trimming at V came to 5 bases and at J to 0 bases, leaving 4 bases not matched to a gene. The germline gives CDR1 SGHVS, CDR2 FQNEAQ. The full variable domain, completed using reference TRBV7-8 and TRBJ2-1, is GAGVSQSPRYKVAKRGQDVALRCDPISGHVSLFWYQQALGQGPEFLTYFQNEAQLDKSGLPSDRFFAERPEGSVSTLKIQRTQQEDSAVYLCASSTGQSSYNEQFFGPGTRLTVL.

To note about this clone: The junction and the germline gene differ at one end; a read error may be behind it. The chain is built from TRBV7-9 and TRBJ1-1; D is possibly TRBD1 (5 bases). The germline CDR1 and CDR2 sequences are SEHNR and FQNEAQ (reference sequence). The CDR3 consists of 16 residues. The CDR3 here is CSSSLGTGSRFTEAFF. CDR3 sequence (DNA): TGTTCCAGCAGCTTAGGGACTGGGAGTAGATTCACTGAAGCTTTCTTT.

The rearrangement joins TRBV4-1 to TRBJ1-6; 9 bases line up with TRBD1. V trimming: 8 bases; J trimming: 0 bases; junction bases outside the gene matches: 5. The CDR3 is 16 amino acids. Germline lookup yields CDR1 MGHRA and CDR2 YSYEKL. The CDR3 loop is CASRDRASSYNSPLHF. DNA of the CDR3: TGCGCCAGCCGGGACAGGGCGAGCTCCTATAATTCACCCCTCCACTTT.

This clone was seen only once. The chain uses TRBV28 and TRBJ2-1; tentatively, D is TRBD2 (6 bases). V was trimmed by 8 bases and J by 4 bases, leaving 15 bases between them. This CDR3 contains 14 residues. From germline, CDR1 is MDHEN and CDR2 SYDVKM. CDR3 amino acids: CASARLDTYNEQFF. CDR3 sequence (DNA): TGTGCCAGCGCCCGACTAGACACTTACAATGAGCAGTTCTTC.

J is TRBJ2-2 and V is TRBV6-5; 7 nucleotides agree with TRBD1. CDR3 length: 16 residues. V was pared by 2 bases and J by 0 bases, with 3 bases of the junction left unmatched. Per the germline V gene, CDR1 is MNHEY and CDR2 is SVGAGI. The DNA for the CDR3 is TGTGCCAGCAGTTACGTCGACAGGGCGAACACCGGGGAGCTGTTTTTT. The encoded protein is CASSYVDRANTGELFF.

The genes are TRBV5-5 and TRBJ1-1, with 7 nucleotides matching TRBD1. The J segment lost 4 bases and the V segment lost 6 bases, leaving 9 bases of the junction unmatched. The CDR3 has 14 amino acids. Germline V gene lookup returns CDR1 SGHKS and CDR2 YYEKEE (reference sequence). CDR3 nucleotides: TGTGCCAGCACCAAGGGGGCGGGATTCACTGAAGCTTTCTTT. It is translated as CASTKGAGFTEAFF.

This sequence joins TRBV5-6 and TRBJ2-7; D is uncertain. Germline values: CDR1 SGHDT, CDR2 YYEEEE. This CDR3 contains 11 residues. V lost 4 bases and J 1 base, leaving 3 bases between the germline ends. The CDR3 region has the DNA TGTGCCAGCAGCCAGTCCTACGAGCAGTACTTC. Amino acids: CASSQSYEQYF.